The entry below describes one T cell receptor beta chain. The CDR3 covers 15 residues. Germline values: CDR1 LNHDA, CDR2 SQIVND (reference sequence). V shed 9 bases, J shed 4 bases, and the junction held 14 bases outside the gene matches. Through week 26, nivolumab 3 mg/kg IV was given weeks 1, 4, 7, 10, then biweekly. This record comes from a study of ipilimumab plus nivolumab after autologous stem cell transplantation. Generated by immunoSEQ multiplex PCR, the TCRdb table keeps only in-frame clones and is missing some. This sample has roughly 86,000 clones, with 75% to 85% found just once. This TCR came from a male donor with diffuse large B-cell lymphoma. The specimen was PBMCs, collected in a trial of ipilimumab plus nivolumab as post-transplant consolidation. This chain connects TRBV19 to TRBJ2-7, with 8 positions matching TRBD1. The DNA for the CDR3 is TGTGCCAGCAGGGGTGCGGCAGGGGGCATTTACGAGCAGTACTTC. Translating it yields CASRGAAGGIYEQYF.